The rows below give T cell receptor beta chains drawn from one sample of a study of blood T cell repertoires in COVID-19. Profiling relied on immunoSEQ multiplex PCR, and the TCRdb table lists in-frame clones only, not all of them. The table has approximately 300,000 clones, approximately 89% seen once. Sequenced material: PBMCs or T cells enriched from blood (not recorded which). The origin of the receptors is a woman aged 25 to 39 who had recovered from COVID-19. Both conserved end residues are part of each CDR3. Fields, in order: D gene, J gene, V gene, clone size, CDR3 DNA, CDR3 protein. A D gene is named only where the DNA matches it firmly. Clone size, where shown, is once, few, many, or a class for clones that have expanded.

d_call: -; j_call: TRBJ1-1; v_call: TRBV19; clone_size: -; cdr3_nt: TGTGCCAGTAGTATCGCAGTTTACACTGAAGCTTTCTTT; cdr3_aa: CASSIAVYTEAFF
d_call: TRBD2; j_call: TRBJ2-2; v_call: TRBV2; clone_size: -; cdr3_nt: TGTGCCAGCAAGGGACTAGCGGAATACACCGGGGAGCTGTTTTTT; cdr3_aa: CASKGLAEYTGELFF
d_call: -; j_call: TRBJ2-1; v_call: TRBV19; clone_size: -; cdr3_nt: TGTGCCAGCGGACAAGGGGTCAATGAGCAGTTCTTC; cdr3_aa: CASGQGVNEQFF
d_call: TRBD1; j_call: TRBJ1-1; v_call: TRBV10-3; clone_size: -; cdr3_nt: TGTGCCATCAGCAAATCCGGGACAGGGGACACTGAAGCTTTCTTT; cdr3_aa: CAISKSGTGDTEAFF
d_call: -; j_call: TRBJ2-7; v_call: TRBV14; clone_size: -; cdr3_nt: TGTGCCAGCAGTCGTAGATTACAGGCCCACGAGCAGTACTTC; cdr3_aa: CASSRRLQAHEQYF
d_call: TRBD1; j_call: TRBJ1-5; v_call: TRBV3-1/TRBV3-2; clone_size: -; cdr3_nt: TGTGCCAGCAGCCGAGGACAGGGGGCTGAGCCCCAGCATTTT; cdr3_aa: CASSRGQGAEPQHF
d_call: -; j_call: TRBJ2-1; v_call: TRBV5-1; clone_size: -; cdr3_nt: TGCGCCAGCAGCGTGAGGGGGGGATCTTCCTACAATGAGCAGTTCTTC; cdr3_aa: CASSVRGGSSYNEQFF
d_call: TRBD1; j_call: TRBJ1-4; v_call: TRBV11-2; clone_size: -; cdr3_nt: TGTGCCAGCAGCTCCCGACAGGGGGCGTCTGAAAAACTGTTTTTT; cdr3_aa: CASSSRQGASEKLFF
d_call: TRBD1; j_call: TRBJ1-1; v_call: TRBV7-9; clone_size: -; cdr3_nt: TGTGCCAGCAGCCCGCAGGGGGCTAGGACTGAAGCTTTCTTT; cdr3_aa: CASSPQGARTEAFF
d_call: -; j_call: TRBJ2-2; v_call: TRBV9; clone_size: few; cdr3_nt: TGTGCCAGCAGCGTAGCGGAGGCAGTCTACACCGGGGAGCTGTTTTTT; cdr3_aa: CASSVAEAVYTGELFF
d_call: -; j_call: TRBJ2-7; v_call: TRBV5-5; clone_size: -; cdr3_nt: TGTGCCAGCAGCTTGGGACTAGGCGAGCAGTACTTC; cdr3_aa: CASSLGLGEQYF
d_call: -; j_call: TRBJ2-5; v_call: TRBV6-5; clone_size: -; cdr3_nt: TGTGCCAGCAGTTACTCGCAAGGGGGAAGGGAGACCCAGTACTTC; cdr3_aa: CASSYSQGGRETQYF
d_call: -; j_call: TRBJ1-2; v_call: TRBV27; clone_size: -; cdr3_nt: TGTGCCAGCCGTAACACGGGATATGGCTACACCTTC; cdr3_aa: CASRNTGYGYTF
d_call: TRBD1; j_call: TRBJ2-6; v_call: TRBV15; clone_size: -; cdr3_nt: TGTGCCACCAGCAGAGATCAGGGGGCTGGGGCCAACGTCCTGACTTTC; cdr3_aa: CATSRDQGAGANVLTF
d_call: -; j_call: TRBJ1-2; v_call: TRBV27; clone_size: -; cdr3_nt: TGTGCCAGCAGTTTTGGGGGAGGCTATGGCTACACCTTC; cdr3_aa: CASSFGGGYGYTF
d_call: -; j_call: TRBJ2-3; v_call: TRBV27; clone_size: once; cdr3_nt: TGTGCCAGCAGCCTAGGGGGGGGCCTCACAGATACGCAGTATTTT; cdr3_aa: CASSLGGGLTDTQYF
d_call: -; j_call: TRBJ1-5; v_call: TRBV28; clone_size: -; cdr3_nt: TGTGCCAGCAGTTCTAAAAGGGGATTTAGCAATCAGCCCCAGCATTTT; cdr3_aa: CASSSKRGFSNQPQHF
d_call: -; j_call: TRBJ1-1; v_call: TRBV25-1; clone_size: -; cdr3_nt: TGTGCCAGCAGTGATGCGGGGGACACTGAAGCTTTCTTT; cdr3_aa: CASSDAGDTEAFF
d_call: -; j_call: TRBJ2-2; v_call: TRBV6-1; clone_size: -; cdr3_nt: TGTGCCAGCAGTGACAGGGCTTCAACCGGGGAGCTGTTTTTT; cdr3_aa: CASSDRASTGELFF
d_call: TRBD2; j_call: TRBJ2-2; v_call: TRBV19; clone_size: once; cdr3_nt: TGTGCCAGTAGTATCGCTAGCGGGGGGGCTGGAACCGGGGAGCTGTTTTTT; cdr3_aa: CASSIASGGAGTGELFF
d_call: -; j_call: TRBJ2-1; v_call: TRBV2; clone_size: -; cdr3_nt: TGTGCCAGCAAGACATACAATGAGCAGTTCTTC; cdr3_aa: CASKTYNEQFF
d_call: TRBD2; j_call: TRBJ2-5; v_call: TRBV4-1; clone_size: -; cdr3_nt: TGCGCCAGCAGCCAGACTAGCGGGGGGGCCTGGGAGACCCAGTACTTC; cdr3_aa: CASSQTSGGAWETQYF
d_call: TRBD1; j_call: TRBJ1-2; v_call: TRBV29-1; clone_size: -; cdr3_nt: TGCAGCGATATGGCCGGGACAGCGAACTATGGCTACACCTTC; cdr3_aa: CSDMAGTANYGYTF
d_call: TRBD1; j_call: TRBJ1-1; v_call: TRBV19; clone_size: few; cdr3_nt: TGTGCCAGTAGTACTACAGGGGACACTGAAGCTTTCTTT; cdr3_aa: CASSTTGDTEAFF
d_call: -; j_call: TRBJ1-5; v_call: TRBV7-2; clone_size: -; cdr3_nt: TGTGCCAGCAGCTTCGCGCGGGGCACAGGTGGCAATCAGCCCCAGCATTTT; cdr3_aa: CASSFARGTGGNQPQHF
d_call: -; j_call: TRBJ2-5; v_call: TRBV24-1; clone_size: -; cdr3_nt: TGTGCCACCAGCGGGGGAGGCGGGAACCAAGAGACCCAGTACTTC; cdr3_aa: CATSGGGGNQETQYF
d_call: -; j_call: TRBJ1-2; v_call: TRBV4-1; clone_size: -; cdr3_nt: TGCGCCAGCAGCCAAGGGCCCGGGACATATGGCTACACCTTC; cdr3_aa: CASSQGPGTYGYTF
d_call: -; j_call: TRBJ1-2; v_call: TRBV10-2; clone_size: few; cdr3_nt: TGCGCCAGCAGTCTTACAGGGTACCGCGGCTACACCTTC; cdr3_aa: CASSLTGYRGYTF
d_call: -; j_call: TRBJ1-2; v_call: TRBV28; clone_size: -; cdr3_nt: TGTGCCAGCAGTTCGACAGTTTATGGCTACACCTTC; cdr3_aa: CASSSTVYGYTF
d_call: TRBD1; j_call: TRBJ1-2; v_call: TRBV7-9; clone_size: -; cdr3_nt: TGTGCCAGCAGCAGGGGGGGACAGGGACGATACACCTTC; cdr3_aa: CASSRGGQGRYTF
d_call: -; j_call: TRBJ1-5; v_call: TRBV5-1; clone_size: once; cdr3_nt: TGCGCCACACCCCTGAGGGCAACTCAGCCCCAGCATTTT; cdr3_aa: CATPLRATQPQHF
d_call: -; j_call: TRBJ1-1; v_call: TRBV7-9; clone_size: -; cdr3_nt: TGTGCCAGCAGCCGGTACGGAGGGTGGGACACTGAAGCTTTCTTT; cdr3_aa: CASSRYGGWDTEAFF
d_call: -; j_call: TRBJ1-2; v_call: TRBV29-1; clone_size: few; cdr3_nt: TGCAGCGTTGAGGGCCTCGCTAACTATGGCTACACCTTC; cdr3_aa: CSVEGLANYGYTF
d_call: -; j_call: TRBJ2-7; v_call: TRBV27; clone_size: -; cdr3_nt: TGTGCCAGCAGTCGCGGGACGGTAGCCTACGAGCAGTACTTC; cdr3_aa: CASSRGTVAYEQYF
d_call: -; j_call: TRBJ1-1; v_call: TRBV5-1; clone_size: -; cdr3_nt: TGCGCCAGCAGCTTGGGGGGCGGGAAGGCTGAAGCTTTCTTT; cdr3_aa: CASSLGGGKAEAFF
d_call: -; j_call: TRBJ2-7; v_call: TRBV5-1; clone_size: -; cdr3_nt: TGCGCCAGCAGCTTGTCCCAGGGGTCCCACGAGCAGTACTTC; cdr3_aa: CASSLSQGSHEQYF
d_call: -; j_call: TRBJ1-1; v_call: TRBV6-2/TRBV6-3; clone_size: -; cdr3_nt: TGTGCCAGCAGTTTCAAGGGGGATCAGAACACTGAAGCTTTCTTT; cdr3_aa: CASSFKGDQNTEAFF
d_call: -; j_call: TRBJ1-4; v_call: TRBV19; clone_size: -; cdr3_nt: TGTGCCAGTGCCCCCGGGGACTCTAATGAAAAACTGTTTTTT; cdr3_aa: CASAPGDSNEKLFF
d_call: -; j_call: TRBJ2-7; v_call: TRBV11-2; clone_size: -; cdr3_nt: TGTGCCAGCAGCTTAGATTCCCAGACCTACGAGCAGTACTTC; cdr3_aa: CASSLDSQTYEQYF
d_call: -; j_call: TRBJ1-2; v_call: TRBV5-1; clone_size: -; cdr3_nt: TGCGCCAGCAGCATCAGAGGCTATGGCTACACCTTC; cdr3_aa: CASSIRGYGYTF
d_call: -; j_call: TRBJ1-2; v_call: TRBV10-3; clone_size: once; cdr3_nt: TGTGCCATCAGTGCAGGGGAATTAAACTATGGCTACACCTTC; cdr3_aa: CAISAGELNYGYTF
d_call: TRBD1; j_call: TRBJ1-5; v_call: TRBV30; clone_size: -; cdr3_nt: TGTGCCTGGAAGGGACAGGGGGCTTATCAGCCCCAGCATTTT; cdr3_aa: CAWKGQGAYQPQHF
d_call: -; j_call: TRBJ2-7; v_call: TRBV28; clone_size: -; cdr3_nt: TGTGCCAGCACCCTATCCCGGGACTGGAACCCCTACGAGCAGTACTTC; cdr3_aa: CASTLSRDWNPYEQYF
d_call: -; j_call: TRBJ1-1; v_call: TRBV21-1; clone_size: -; cdr3_nt: TGTGCCAGCAGCAAACGGTCGACAGGGGCGGCTGAAGCTTTCTTT; cdr3_aa: CASSKRSTGAAEAFF
d_call: -; j_call: TRBJ1-2; v_call: TRBV19; clone_size: -; cdr3_nt: TGTGCCAGTAGTCCGGTCGGGTTGGGGGCCTATGGCTACACCTTC; cdr3_aa: CASSPVGLGAYGYTF
d_call: -; j_call: TRBJ1-2; v_call: TRBV4-2; clone_size: -; cdr3_nt: TGTGCCAGCAGCCAACCGACCGGGGGGGGCGAAGACTATGGCTACACCTTC; cdr3_aa: CASSQPTGGGEDYGYTF
d_call: -; j_call: TRBJ1-1; v_call: TRBV7-9; clone_size: -; cdr3_nt: TGTGCCAGCAGCTTATCTAATGGGGGGAAAGCTTTCTTT; cdr3_aa: CASSLSNGGKAFF
d_call: -; j_call: TRBJ1-3; v_call: TRBV10-3; clone_size: -; cdr3_nt: TGTGCCATCAGTGCGACACAAAACACCATATATTTT; cdr3_aa: CAISATQNTIYF
d_call: -; j_call: TRBJ1-2; v_call: TRBV28; clone_size: once; cdr3_nt: TGTGCCAGCATCCACACAGGGTGGCATGGCTACACCTTC; cdr3_aa: CASIHTGWHGYTF
d_call: TRBD1; j_call: TRBJ1-2; v_call: TRBV28; clone_size: few; cdr3_nt: TGTGCCAGCAGTTTGGGGACAGGGCCCTATGGCTACACCTTC; cdr3_aa: CASSLGTGPYGYTF
d_call: -; j_call: TRBJ2-7; v_call: TRBV7-2; clone_size: -; cdr3_nt: TGTGCCAGCAGCCGATCGGGTTACGAGCAGTACTTC; cdr3_aa: CASSRSGYEQYF
d_call: -; j_call: TRBJ2-1; v_call: TRBV11-2; clone_size: once; cdr3_nt: TGTGCCAGCTCGACGGGGTATGAGCAGTTCTTC; cdr3_aa: CASSTGYEQFF